The rows below give T cell receptor beta chains drawn from one sample of a study of control samples from healthy donors and cancer patients. TCRdb's copy holds only in-frame clones and misses some; the assay was immunoSEQ multiplex PCR. The top ten clones hold under 3.5% of a sample with around 70,000 clones, around 93% of them seen once. The sequencing sample was made of blood. The receptors come from a young woman in good health. Both conserved end residues are part of each CDR3. A D gene is named only where the DNA matches it firmly. Clone size is shown for a subset of rows, as once, few, many or a class of expanded clone.

-	-	TRBJ1-6	TRBV9	CASSERGGSPLHF	TGTGCCAGCAGCGAAAGGGGGGGTTCACCCCTCCACTTT
-	-	TRBJ1-1	TRBV19	CASSIVGGIGTEAFF	TGTGCCAGTAGTATTGTCGGGGGAATCGGCACTGAAGCTTTCTTT
-	TRBD1	TRBJ1-2	TRBV27	CASRSTGGAGGYTF	TGTGCCAGCAGGAGCACAGGGGGCGCGGGAGGCTACACCTTC
-	-	TRBJ1-1	TRBV4-2	CASSQDVTMNTEAFF	TGTGCCAGCAGCCAAGATGTAACAATGAACACTGAAGCTTTCTTT
-	TRBD2	TRBJ2-1	TRBV5-1	CASSLTSGGHEQFF	TGCGCCAGCAGCTTGACTAGCGGGGGTCATGAGCAGTTCTTC
-	-	TRBJ1-3	TRBV5-6	CASSLEVNSGNTIYF	TGTGCCAGCAGCTTGGAAGTCAACTCTGGAAACACCATATATTTT
-	-	TRBJ2-6	TRBV4-1	CASSPLDHSGANVLTF	TGCGCCAGCAGCCCCTTAGACCACTCTGGGGCCAACGTCCTGACTTTC
-	-	TRBJ1-1	TRBV12-3/TRBV12-4	CASSLRGNTEAFF	TGTGCCAGCAGTTTGAGGGGGAACACTGAAGCTTTCTTT
-	-	TRBJ2-7	TRBV20-1	CSARQNYEQYF	TGCAGCGCTAGACAAAATTACGAGCAGTACTTC
-	TRBD1	TRBJ1-2	TRBV28	CASGSPGTGRSYTF	TGTGCCAGCGGGTCTCCCGGGACAGGTCGCAGCTACACCTTC
-	-	TRBJ1-1	TRBV5-1	CASSIGWDSGTEAFF	TGCGCCAGCAGTATTGGATGGGACTCGGGGACTGAAGCTTTCTTT
-	TRBD2	TRBJ2-3	TRBV27	CASSLLTSGTDTQYF	TGTGCCAGCAGTTTATTGACTAGCGGGACAGATACGCAGTATTTT
-	-	TRBJ1-1	TRBV6-5	CASQDLNTEAFF	TGTGCCAGCCAGGACCTGAACACTGAAGCTTTCTTT
-	-	TRBJ1-1	TRBV19	CASSELNTEAFF	TGTGCCAGTAGCGAATTGAACACTGAAGCTTTCTTT
-	-	TRBJ1-1	TRBV19	CASSTQPKNTEAFF	TGTGCCAGTAGTACGCAGCCCAAGAACACTGAAGCTTTCTTT
-	TRBD1	TRBJ1-1	TRBV19	CASNLGQGANTEAFF	TGTGCCAGTAACCTAGGACAGGGAGCGAACACTGAAGCTTTCTTT
-	-	TRBJ1-5	TRBV4-1	CASSSGGQPQHF	TGCGCCAGCAGCTCTGGAGGGCAGCCCCAGCATTTT
-	-	TRBJ1-5	TRBV4-1	CASSPGGGSNQPQHF	TGCGCCAGCAGCCCCGGGGGGGGAAGCAATCAGCCCCAGCATTTT
-	-	TRBJ1-2	TRBV2	CASSELKIGYTF	TGTGCCAGCAGTGAGCTCAAGATCGGCTACACCTTC
-	-	TRBJ1-1	TRBV3-1/TRBV3-2	CASSQSDRNTEAFF	TGTGCCAGCAGCCAATCTGACAGGAACACTGAAGCTTTCTTT
-	-	TRBJ1-6	TRBV6-5	CASRRSGDSPLHF	TGTGCCAGCAGGAGGTCAGGTGATTCACCCCTCCACTTT
-	-	TRBJ2-5	TRBV18	CASSPGGGETQYF	TGTGCCAGCTCACCCGGAGGGGGAGAGACCCAGTACTTC
-	-	TRBJ1-3	TRBV15	CATSRDAGVSGNTIYF	TGTGCCACCAGCAGAGATGCGGGGGTCTCTGGAAACACCATATATTTT
once	TRBD1	TRBJ2-1	TRBV7-8	CASSHRVLGQRDEQFF	TGTGCCAGCAGCCATAGGGTCTTGGGACAGAGGGATGAGCAGTTCTTC
-	TRBD1	TRBJ1-2	TRBV28	CASSSPPGQENYGYTF	TGTGCCAGCAGTTCGCCCCCTGGACAGGAAAACTATGGCTACACCTTC
once	TRBD1	TRBJ2-5	TRBV30	CAWVRQGAINQETQYF	TGTGCCTGGGTCCGGCAGGGGGCCATTAACCAAGAGACCCAGTACTTC
-	-	TRBJ1-1	TRBV29-1	CSVVTGWSTEAFF	TGCAGCGTTGTAACAGGGTGGAGCACTGAAGCTTTCTTT
-	-	TRBJ2-5	TRBV19	CASSIKRATQETQYF	TGTGCCAGTAGTATAAAGAGGGCGACCCAAGAGACCCAGTACTTC
once	TRBD1	TRBJ2-7	TRBV3-1/TRBV3-2	CASIRGFEQYF	TGTGCCAGCATCAGGGGGTTCGAGCAGTACTTC